The clone carrying this TCR beta chain showed up just a few times. Its antigen is as yet unknown. Germline V gives CDR1 SGDLS, CDR2 YYNGEE. V lost 6 bases and J lost 8, with 14 bases in between. The CDR3 has 12 amino acids. The sample belongs to a study of T cells after yellow fever vaccination. Study-level findings and limits: A faster peak, day 5 versus 15, was reached by the weaker secondary response. Although most clonotypes did not, a small share appeared in both CD4 and CD8 compartments. The study noted that FACS-sorted repertoires could contain abundant clonotypes contaminating from the bulk population.

Making TCR cDNA involved 5'RACE template switching, which added UMIs and a universal primer site. Each CDR3 protein gets one entry after TCRdb re-called the 5' RACE reads with MiXCR. Of hundreds of thousands of distinct CDR3 sequences listed, roughly 12% are singletons. The origin of this receptor is a man aged 18 to 29 who received the YFV17D yellow fever vaccine. The source material was PBMCs, sampled on the day of the first yellow fever vaccination. The rearrangement uses TRBV9 and TRBJ1-2; D is ambiguous. The CDR3 nucleotides read TGTGCCAGCAACTCGGTCCCGGGGGGCTACACCTTC. Residues: CASNSVPGGYTF.